This T cell receptor (beta chain) appears in the sequencing data of a study of human T cells and chemical hapten exposure. This CDR3 comprises 17 residues. Germline assignment: CDR1 DFQATT and CDR2 SNEGSKA (reference sequence). V lost 5 bases, J lost 4 bases, and 14 bases stayed unmatched. Using its own MiXCR run on the RACE reads, TCRdb lists one record per CDR3 protein. The sample lists about 130,000 distinct CDR3 sequences, approximately 9% occurring once. Time point of the sample: healthy volunteer bleed at 2 weeks. Someone pulled total RNA out of unfractionated whole blood. The sample holds many counts of this clonotype.

The TCR was taken from a male donor in good health. Some clones in this sample may be carry-over from other donors' samples. Sequencing was performed on whole blood. The V gene is TRBV20-1, the J gene TRBJ2-3, with 11 bases fitting TRBD2. The CDR3 loop reads CSAVPFNSGRAADTQYF. In DNA, the CDR3 is TGCAGTGCTGTACCTTTCAATAGCGGGAGGGCGGCAGATACGCAGTATTTT.